Below, 23 T cell receptor beta chains from the same sample are listed, as sequenced in a study of early T cells in non-severe SARS-CoV-2 infection. TCRdb reanalysed the 5' RACE reads using MiXCR and keeps one entry per CDR3 protein. This table has tens of thousands of distinct CDR3 sequences, 5.7% appearing once. The sample consisted of whole blood. The receptors come from an adult who was a healthcare worker with PCR-confirmed SARS-CoV-2 infection or an uninfected control (not recorded which).

This clonotype was seen at least ten times. The rearrangement joins TRBV10-3 to TRBJ2-3; 8 bases match TRBD2. Trimming removed 3 bases from V and 3 bases from J; junction bases left unmatched: 5. This CDR3 contains 15 residues. Germline V gene lookup returns CDR1 ENHRY and CDR2 SYGVKD. The CDR3 spells CAISDPGGGTDTQYF. The CDR3, as DNA: TGTGCCATCAGTGACCCGGGGGGGGGTACAGATACGCAGTATTTT.

For this clonotype: The junction departs from germline at one end; a sequencing error may be responsible. This rearrangement joins TRBV20-1 to TRBJ2-7, with unresolved D. Germline V gives CDR1 DFQATT, CDR2 SNEGSKA (reference sequence). The CDR3 consists of 13 residues. Here the CDR3 DNA reads TGCATTGCTAGAGATCCCAGCTCCTACGAGCAGTACTTC. Translation gives CIARDPSSYEQYF.

This chain joins TRBV11-1 and TRBJ2-4, with D maybe TRBD1 (7 bases). CDR1 SGHAT and CDR2 FQDESV come from the germline V gene (reference sequence). The CDR3 covers 12 residues. Trimming took 4 bases from V and 8 from J, leaving 9 bases between them. The CDR3 sequence is CASSSRGDIQYF. The CDR3 bases are TGTGCCAGCAGCTCCAGGGGGGACATTCAGTACTTC.

The sample holds many counts of this clonotype. The CDR3 region is CSAHRGNSPLHF. CDR3 nucleotides: TGCAGTGCACATAGGGGGAATTCACCCCTCCACTTT. This chain uses TRBV20-1 with TRBJ1-6, with D possibly matching TRBD1 (6 bases). Germline CDR1 reads DFQATT; CDR2 reads SNEGSKA (reference sequence). The CDR3 has 12 amino acids. Trimming removed 6 bases at V and 7 bases at J, with 10 bases between.

In this sample, this clonotype turned up many times. The V call is TRBV7-2, the J call TRBJ1-2; D ambiguous. V was cut by 3 bases and J by 8 bases, with 7 bases left in between. CDR3 size: 11 residues. Per the germline V gene, CDR1 is SGHTA and CDR2 is FQGNSA. Here the CDR3 DNA reads TGTGCCAGCAGCTTCGGGCAAGGCTACACCTTC. It is translated as CASSFGQGYTF.

This chain joins TRBV5-1 and TRBJ1-1, with D tentatively TRBD1 (6 bases). Trimming removed 4 bases at V and 9 bases at J, with 28 bases between. This CDR3 comprises 17 residues. Germline assignment: CDR1 SGHRS and CDR2 YFSETQ. CDR3 amino acids: CASSTLPPRDTPNQAFF. The CDR3 DNA is TGCGCCAGCAGCACGCTACCTCCCCGGGACACCCCAAATCAAGCTTTCTTT.

This clonotype was observed a handful of times. The J gene is TRBJ2-3, the V gene TRBV20-1; 9 nucleotides line up with TRBD2. Per germline, CDR1 DFQATT and CDR2 SNEGSKA (reference sequence). V gave up 1 base and J gave up 6 bases; unmatched junction bases: 14. The CDR3 extends over 17 amino acids. The CDR3 region has the DNA TGCAGTGCTAGAGGGGCGACTAGCGGAAGGCGTACGGATACGCAGTATTTT. Translation: CSARGATSGRRTDTQYF.

The V call is TRBV4-3, the J call TRBJ2-3, with D hard to call. Trimming pared 3 bases from V and 8 bases from J, leaving 12 bases between. This CDR3 is 13 amino acids long. The V gene's germline CDR1 is LGHNA and CDR2 YSLEER. The CDR3 nucleotides are TGCGCCAGCAGCCAGGGGTCCATCAGTACGCAGTATTTT. Amino acid sequence: CASSQGSISTQYF.

This clonotype came up many times. CDR3 amino acids: CASSLNAETQYF. The CDR3, as DNA: TGTGCCAGCAGCTTAAATGCAGAGACCCAGTACTTC. The rearrangement uses TRBV7-2 and TRBJ2-5; the D is unclear. There are 12 residues in the CDR3. Germline V gene sequence: CDR1 SGHTA, CDR2 FQGNSA. Trimming stripped 2 bases from V and 4 bases from J, with 5 bases between.

V gene TRBV3-1 combines with J gene TRBJ1-3; no firm D call. This CDR3 spans 13 amino acids. Trimming removed 5 bases from V and 3 bases from J, with 8 bases in between. The germline CDR1 and CDR2 sequences are LGHDT and YNNKEL (reference sequence). The CDR3 coding sequence is TGTGCCAGCAGCTCGCTAGGTGGAAACACCATATATTTT. Its protein is CASSSLGGNTIYF.

This clonotype has at least ten counts. The genes are TRBV20-1 and TRBJ1-5; 8 positions agree with TRBD1. Germline assignment: CDR1 DFQATT and CDR2 SNEGSKA (reference sequence). J gave up 6 bases and V 4 bases, and 5 bases lay outside the gene matches. This CDR3 has 13 amino acids. CDR3 nucleotide sequence: TGCAGTGCTACAGGGGGCGCAGGTCAGCCCCAGCATTTT. Amino acid sequence: CSATGGAGQPQHF.

There are many counts of this clonotype. This chain uses TRBV12-2 with TRBJ1-5. TRBV12-2 corresponds to a pseudogene. This CDR3 region has 15 residues. This CDR3 reads CASRLVGQNNQPQHF. The DNA of the CDR3 is TGTGCAAGTCGCTTAGTAGGCCAGAATAATCAGCCCCAGCATTTT.

This clonotype was picked up a small number of times. The genes are TRBV7-2 and TRBJ1-5; 7 nucleotides align to TRBD1. The CDR3 loop spans 16 amino acids. Trimming at V came to 1 base and at J to 10 bases, leaving 13 bases not matched to a gene. The V gene's germline CDR1 is SGHTA and CDR2 FQGNSA. CDR3 sequence: CASSLDPDRVGSPQHF. CDR3 sequence (DNA): TGTGCCAGCAGCTTAGACCCAGACAGGGTCGGCAGCCCCCAGCATTTT. The whole variable domain, remainder taken from reference TRBV7-2 and TRBJ1-5, is GAGVSQSPSNKVTEKGKDVELRCDPISGHTALYWYRQSLGQGLEFLIYFQGNSAPDKSGLPSDRFSAERTGGSVSTLTIQRTQQEDSAVYLCASSLDPDRVGSPQHFGDGTRLSIL.

This clonotype was observed many times. This chain joins TRBV20-1 and TRBJ1-6, with D hard to call. The germline CDR1 and CDR2 sequences are DFQATT and SNEGSKA (reference sequence). Trimming removed 0 bases at V and 8 bases at J, with 5 bases between. This CDR3 is 12 amino acids long. The CDR3 loop is CSARDRDSPLHF. The CDR3 DNA reads TGCAGTGCTAGAGATCGAGATTCACCCCTCCACTTT.

This clonotype is labeled as medium-sized (0.01 to 0.1%). J is TRBJ2-5 and V is TRBV24-1; D possibly corresponds to TRBD1 (6 bases). Trimming took off 7 bases at V and 4 bases at J, with 6 bases between the two ends. The CDR3 extends over 11 amino acids. Germline V CDR1 and CDR2: KGHDR, SFDVKD. CDR3 sequence reads: CATSRGETQYF. In DNA form, the CDR3 reads TGTGCCACCAGCAGGGGAGAGACCCAGTACTTC.

This clonotype came up many times. The chain links TRBV28 to TRBJ2-7; the D gene could be TRBD1 or TRBD2 (7 bases each). The germline CDR1 and CDR2 sequences are MDHEN and SYDVKM. The CDR3 runs to 14 residues. The V gene lost 5 bases and the J gene lost 8 bases, with 19 bases spanning the gap. CDR3 nucleotide sequence: TGTGCCAGCAGTACCGAACAGGGGAGGGCCCAGCAGTACTTC. Translation: CASSTEQGRAQQYF.

This clonotype was counted ten times or more. This chain joins TRBV7-2 and TRBJ1-2, with a weak D call TRBD1 (5 bases). The germline V gene encodes CDR1 SGHTA and CDR2 FQGNSA. CDR3 length: 15 residues. Between the trimmed V and J ends, which lost 5 bases and 1 base, there was a span of 14 bases. CDR3 sequence reads: CASSTHRDGNYGYTF. The CDR3 region has the DNA TGTGCCAGCAGCACCCACCGGGACGGTAACTATGGCTACACCTTC.

This clonotype has a count of ten or more. This chain connects TRBV5-1 to TRBJ2-7; no definite D call. Germline lookup yields CDR1 SGHRS and CDR2 YFSETQ. Trimming took 5 bases from V and 0 from J, leaving 12 bases between them. CDR3 size: 14 residues. CDR3 loop: CASRFGPSSYEQYF. The CDR3 DNA follows: TGCGCCAGCAGATTCGGGCCGAGCTCCTACGAGCAGTACTTC.

By share, this clonotype counts as medium-sized (0.01 to 0.1%). This sequence joins TRBV7-9 and TRBJ2-1, with D possibly matching TRBD1 (6 bases). There are 16 residues in the CDR3. CDR1 and CDR2 (germline): SEHNR, FQNEAQ (reference sequence). Trimming took 4 bases from V and 5 from J, leaving 18 bases between them. CDR3 nucleotides: TGTGCCAGCAGCTCCACTACCCGGGGACATAACAATGAGCAGTTCTTC. Translated, it gives CASSSTTRGHNNEQFF.

This clonotype was seen repeatedly, ten times or more. V usage is TRBV29-1 and J usage is TRBJ2-2; 14 bases map to TRBD2. This CDR3 comprises 16 residues. The germline gives CDR1 SQVTM, CDR2 ANQGSEA. The ends lost 3 bases at V and 2 bases at J; junction bases unmatched: 2. For the CDR3, the DNA is TGCAGCGTTGAGGGACTAGCGGGGGATAACACCGGGGAGCTGTTTTTT. This sequence encodes CSVEGLAGDNTGELFF.

There are many counts of this clonotype. The V call is TRBV5-1, the J call TRBJ2-1; TRBD1 aligns across 7 bases. Germline V gives CDR1 SGHRS, CDR2 YFSETQ. Losses at the gene ends were 7 bases for V and 5 bases for J; bases not matched to a gene: 12. The CDR3 consists of 15 residues. CDR3 DNA: TGCGCCAGCTCGTTGTCTGAGGGGGCCCACAATGAGCAGTTCTTC. Translating it yields CASSLSEGAHNEQFF. The entire variable domain, with the rest obtained from reference TRBV5-1 and TRBJ2-1, is as follows: KAGVTQTPRYLIKTRGQQVTLSCSPISGHRSVSWYQQTPGQGLQFLFEYFSETQRNKGNFPGRFSGRQFSNSRSEMNVSTLELGDSALYLCASSLSEGAHNEQFFGPGTRLTVL.

This clonotype has a handful of counts. This sequence joins TRBV19 and TRBJ2-3; D is possibly TRBD1 or TRBD2 (5 bases each). CDR3 length equals 14 residues. Germline V gives CDR1 LNHDA, CDR2 SQIVND (reference sequence). The V and J ends lost 5 bases and 3 bases respectively, with 12 bases between them. The CDR3 sequence is CASSPGTSTDTQYF. For the CDR3, the DNA is TGTGCCAGTAGTCCCGGGACCAGTACAGATACGCAGTATTTT.

This clonotype showed up just a few times. The V gene is TRBV28, the J gene TRBJ2-1; D is unclear. This CDR3 has 14 amino acids. The V gene's germline CDR1 is MDHEN and CDR2 SYDVKM. The ends were cut back, 2 bases at V and 0 bases at J, with 5 bases in the middle. CDR3 coding DNA: TGTGCCAGCAGTTTAATCCGCTCCTACAATGAGCAGTTCTTC. This codes for CASSLIRSYNEQFF. Filled out from reference TRBV28 and TRBJ2-1, the complete variable domain reads DVKVTQSSRYLVKRTGEKVFLECVQDMDHENMFWYRQDPGLGLRLIYFSYDVKMKEKGDIPEGYSVSREKKERFSLILESASTNQTSMYLCASSLIRSYNEQFFGPGTRLTVL.